The 22 T cell receptor beta chains presented below share a single source sample, sequenced in a study of T cells in tumors after PD-1 blockade. Profiling relied on immunoSEQ multiplex PCR, and the TCRdb table lists in-frame clones only, not all of them. The sample shows roughly 59,000 clones, around 80% of them seen only once. The sample consisted of PBMCs, taken before anti-PD-1 treatment. The receptor set was obtained from a human donor with basal cell carcinoma.

The rearrangement joins TRBV9 to TRBJ2-3; D not resolved. The CDR3 has 13 amino acids. V was clipped by 4 bases and J by 5 bases, with 11 bases between them. Germline V gives CDR1 SGDLS, CDR2 YYNGEE. The CDR3 sequence is CASSLLVRDTQYF. The CDR3 DNA sequence: TGTGCCAGCAGCCTCTTAGTGAGAGATACGCAGTATTTT.

V gene TRBV7-3 combines with J gene TRBJ2-3; no definite D call. V lost 7 bases and J 4 bases, leaving 18 bases between the germline ends. Germline lookup yields CDR1 SGHTA and CDR2 FQGTGA. The CDR3 runs 15 residues. The CDR3 region is CASTHLGGGPDTQYF. The CDR3 DNA reads as TGTGCCAGCACCCACCTCGGTGGCGGCCCAGATACGCAGTATTTT.

CDR3 sequence reads: CASSKGQGVGWGYTF. CDR3 DNA: TGTGCCAGCAGCAAAGGACAGGGTGTGGGGTGGGGCTACACCTTC. The chain links TRBV6-5 to TRBJ1-2; 8 nucleotides agree with TRBD1. CDR3 length: 15 amino acids. Germline V CDR1 and CDR2: MNHEY, SVGAGI. V trimming: 6 bases; J trimming: 8 bases; junction bases outside the gene matches: 14.

V is TRBV30 and J is TRBJ1-3; D unresolved. Trimming took off 3 bases at V and 2 bases at J, with 11 bases between the two ends. The CDR3 spans 14 residues. The V gene's germline CDR1 is GTSNPN and CDR2 SVGIG (reference sequence). Here the CDR3 DNA reads TGTGCCTGGAGACAGCTCAAAACTGGAAACACCATATATTTT. Protein product: CAWRQLKTGNTIYF.

This clone was found once. The rearrangement joins TRBV5-5 to TRBJ1-6; D perhaps matches TRBD1 (5 bases). Trimming removed 2 bases at V and 5 bases at J, with 11 bases between. There are 15 residues in the CDR3. The V gene's germline CDR1 is SGHKS and CDR2 YYEKEE (reference sequence). The CDR3: CASSFGARDNSPLHF. CDR3 DNA sequence: TGTGCCAGCAGCTTCGGGGCGAGGGATAATTCACCCCTCCACTTT. The complete variable domain, with remaining parts taken from reference TRBV5-5 and TRBJ1-6, reads DAGVTQSPTHLIKTRGQQVTLRCSPISGHKSVSWYQQVLGQGPQFIFQYYEKEERGRGNFPDRFSARQFPNYSSELNVNALLLGDSALYLCASSFGARDNSPLHFGNGTRLTVT.

This clone came up a few times. V is TRBV2 and J is TRBJ2-5, with D perhaps TRBD2 (5 bases). This CDR3 has 14 residues. V lost 2 bases and J lost 1, with 8 bases in between. The germline gives CDR1 SNHLY, CDR2 FYNNEI. The CDR3 bases are TGTGCCAGCAGTGAACGGAGCGGCCAAGAGACCCAGTACTTC. Encoded protein: CASSERSGQETQYF. The variable domain in full, completed from reference TRBV2 and TRBJ2-5, reads EPEVTQTPSHQVTQMGQEVILRCVPISNHLYFYWYRQILGQKVEFLVSFYNNEISEKSEIFDDQFSVERPDGSNFTLKIRSTKLEDSAMYFCASSERSGQETQYFGPGTRLLVL.

V and J are TRBV19 and TRBJ2-3; 7 bases map to TRBD1. The CDR3 is 14 residues long. After removal of 9 bases from V and 2 bases from J, the junction contained 8 bases not matched to a gene. Germline CDR1 is LNHDA and CDR2 is SQIVND (reference sequence). The CDR3 DNA reads as TGTGCCAGCAAGGACAGGAGATCCACAGATACGCAGTATTTT. Its translation is CASKDRRSTDTQYF.

The gene calls are TRBV5-1 and TRBJ2-3, with D uncertain. CDR1 SGHRS and CDR2 YFSETQ come from the germline V gene. The CDR3 consists of 13 residues. The V gene lost 0 bases and the J gene lost 6 bases, with 8 bases spanning the gap. The CDR3 DNA reads TGCGCCAGCAGCTTGGATGGGCGGGATACGCAGTATTTT. This gives the protein CASSLDGRDTQYF.

This sequence joins TRBV9 and TRBJ2-4, with 11 bases identical to TRBD1. Germline trimming cut 3 bases from V and 2 bases from J; bases unmatched to any gene: 10. CDR3 length: 18 residues. Germline lookup yields CDR1 SGDLS and CDR2 YYNGEE. CDR3 region: CASSAQTGTGGTKNIQYF. Written as DNA, the CDR3 is TGTGCCAGCAGCGCCCAAACCGGGACAGGGGGAACCAAAAACATTCAGTACTTC.

This chain uses TRBV5-1 with TRBJ1-2; 7 bases agree with TRBD1. V was clipped by 6 bases and J by 8 bases; unmatched bases: 13. The CDR3 loop spans 14 amino acids. Germline CDR1 is SGHRS and CDR2 is YFSETQ. The CDR3 region is CASKRMTGTGGYTF. The CDR3 DNA reads as TGCGCCAGCAAGCGTATGACAGGGACGGGGGGCTACACCTTC.

This chain links TRBV14 with TRBJ1-6; the D gene is possibly TRBD1 (5 bases). The V gene lost 1 base and the J gene lost 7 bases, with 11 bases spanning the gap. Per germline, CDR1 SGHDN and CDR2 FVKESK. The CDR3 length is 15 residues. The CDR3 DNA sequence: TGTGCCAGCAGCCAAGGGGGGGGTGGGAATTCACCCCTCCACTTT. Translating gives CASSQGGGGNSPLHF.

The DNA of the CDR3 is TGTGCCAGCAAGGACCTCACAGATACGCAGTATTTT. This gives the protein CASKDLTDTQYF. The chain is built from TRBV6-5 and TRBJ2-3; D is uncertain. Looked up from germline, CDR1 is MNHEY and CDR2 is SVGAGI. Trimming shortened V by 7 bases and J by 2 bases, and 7 bases separated the two germline ends. The CDR3 is made up of 12 amino acids.

The chain carries TRBV5-1 and TRBJ2-7, with 10 bases lining up with TRBD1. Per the germline V gene, CDR1 is SGHRS and CDR2 is YFSETQ. The CDR3 spans 16 residues. Germline trimming cut 2 bases from V and 7 bases from J; bases unmatched to any gene: 12. CDR3 protein: CASSFGSLDRGREQYF. CDR3 DNA: TGCGCCAGCAGCTTTGGGTCGTTGGACAGGGGGAGAGAGCAGTACTTC.

This clone was recorded only once. J is TRBJ1-1 and V is TRBV12-3 or TRBV12-4; D remains ambiguous. V was clipped by 6 bases and J by 4 bases, with 12 bases between them. This CDR3 is 13 amino acids long. Here the CDR3 DNA reads TGTGCCAGCAGCCTCTGGGGAGGCACTGAAGCTTTCTTT. Its translation is CASSLWGGTEAFF.

The rearrangement joins TRBV20-1 to TRBJ2-3; D is uncertain. The CDR3 totals 11 residues. Germline lookup yields CDR1 DFQATT and CDR2 SNEGSKA (reference sequence). V dropped 0 bases and J dropped 9 bases, with 7 bases sitting between them. Here the CDR3 DNA reads TGCAGTGCTAGAGAACAGATAACGCAGTATTTT. Translation gives CSAREQITQYF.

The chain has TRBV5-1 and TRBJ2-2, with no clear D. The CDR3 runs 15 residues. Germline V gene sequence: CDR1 SGHRS, CDR2 YFSETQ. V was shortened by 4 bases and J by 3 bases, with 13 bases between the two germline ends. CDR3 region: CASSRMRSDTGELFF. The CDR3 nucleotides read TGCGCCAGCAGCCGTATGCGGTCGGACACCGGGGAGCTGTTTTTT. The variable domain in full, with the rest retrieved from reference TRBV5-1 and TRBJ2-2, is KAGVTQTPRYLIKTRGQQVTLSCSPISGHRSVSWYQQTPGQGLQFLFEYFSETQRNKGNFPGRFSGRQFSNSRSEMNVSTLELGDSALYLCASSRMRSDTGELFFGEGSRLTVL.

This clone was counted only a few times. The rearrangement uses TRBV27 and TRBJ1-5, with 9 bases matching TRBD1. V lost 5 bases and J lost 3; bases outside the gene matches: 8. Germline V gene data show CDR1 as MNHEY and CDR2 as SMNVEV (reference sequence). The CDR3 has 16 amino acids. For the CDR3, the DNA is TGTGCCAGCAGTGCCGGGACAGGGAGGTCCAATCAGCCCCAGCATTTT. Translation gives CASSAGTGRSNQPQHF.

The chain employs TRBV7-9 and TRBJ2-7, with D maybe TRBD1 (5 bases). Per the germline V gene, CDR1 is SEHNR and CDR2 is FQNEAQ (reference sequence). This CDR3 is 14 amino acids long. Trimming removed 2 bases from V and 3 bases from J, with 11 bases in between. The CDR3 sequence: CASSLSQGYYEQYF. CDR3 in DNA: TGTGCCAGCAGCTTAAGTCAGGGATACTACGAGCAGTACTTC. Looking up the rest from reference TRBV7-9 and TRBJ2-7 gives the full variable domain: DTGVSQNPRHKITKRGQNVTFRCDPISEHNRLYWYRQTLGQGPEFLTYFQNEAQLEKSRLLSDRFSAERPKGSFSTLEIQRTEQGDSAMYLCASSLSQGYYEQYFGPGTRLTVT.

This clone was found a few times. CDR3 sequence (DNA): TGTGCCAGCAGCTTTAAATTCCCCGGGACTACCTCCTACAATGAGCAGTTCTTC. Translated: CASSFKFPGTTSYNEQFF. The rearrangement uses TRBV11-3 and TRBJ2-1, with TRBD2 matching over 7 bases. Trimming at V came to 3 bases and at J to 0 bases, leaving 11 bases not matched to a gene. Germline CDR1 is SGHNT and CDR2 is YENEEA. This CDR3 is 18 amino acids long.

The chain links TRBV27 to TRBJ1-2; no reliable D call. The CDR3 totals 15 residues. The V gene's germline CDR1 is MNHEY and CDR2 SMNVEV (reference sequence). Between the trimmed V and J ends, which lost 0 bases and 4 bases, there was a span of 12 bases. CDR3 bases: TGTGCCAGCAGTTTATCCGAACACTCCCCCTATGGCTACACCTTC. Amino acid sequence: CASSLSEHSPYGYTF.

This chain connects TRBV5-4 to TRBJ1-1; D uncertain. The V end lost 5 bases, the J end lost 1 base, and 9 bases lay between the germline ends. The CDR3 is 13 residues long. Per the germline V gene, CDR1 is SGHNT and CDR2 is YYREEE (reference sequence). The CDR3, as DNA: TGTGCCAGCAGGGTAACCGGGAACACTGAAGCTTTCTTT. The encoded protein is CASRVTGNTEAFF.

The chain employs TRBV7-9 and TRBJ1-1; 7 bases are a match to TRBD1. Germline CDR1 reads SEHNR; CDR2 reads FQNEAQ (reference sequence). The CDR3 runs to 14 residues. The trim removed 4 bases at V and 5 bases at J, leaving 7 bases unmatched. The CDR3, as DNA: TGTGCCAGCAGCTCAACAGGGGTAGATACTGAAGCTTTCTTT. Translation: CASSSTGVDTEAFF.